Below are 3 T cell receptor beta chains sequenced from a single sample in a study of cytomegalovirus exposure and HLA in healthy donors. PCR primers comprised 60 Vbeta and 13 Jbeta primers. The method was immunoSEQ multiplex PCR; TCRdb's version includes in-frame clones alone and lacks a portion of them. The data show fewer than 200,000 clones, over 65% seen once. The sequencing input was PBMCs. The receptor set was obtained from a woman between 40 and 50 years old in good health and CMV-seropositive.

The rearrangement links TRBV9 to TRBJ2-3; D is perhaps TRBD2 (6 bases). V dropped 3 bases and J dropped 0 bases, with 17 bases sitting between them. The CDR3 runs to 17 residues. Germline V gene lookup returns CDR1 SGDLS and CDR2 YYNGEE. CDR3 DNA: TGTGCCAGCAGCGAGATCACTACCGCGGGAAGCACAGATACGCAGTATTTT. It translates to CASSEITTAGSTDTQYF.

The chain joins TRBV7-2 to TRBJ1-3; the match to TRBD1 covers 9 bases. CDR3 length: 14 amino acids. CDR1 is SGHTA, CDR2 FQGNSA, per germline. Trimming at V came to 2 bases and at J to 6 bases, leaving 2 bases not matched to a gene. Here the CDR3 reads CASSLRTGENTIYF. The DNA for the CDR3 is TGTGCCAGCAGCTTAAGGACAGGGGAAAACACCATATATTTT. The variable domain in full, with the rest retrieved from reference TRBV7-2 and TRBJ1-3, is GAGVSQSPSNKVTEKGKDVELRCDPISGHTALYWYRQSLGQGLEFLIYFQGNSAPDKSGLPSDRFSAERTGGSVSTLTIQRTQQEDSAVYLCASSLRTGENTIYFGEGSWLTVV.

V is TRBV5-1 and J is TRBJ2-3; tentative D call: TRBD2 (5 bases). Deletions cut 1 base from V and 1 base from J, with 10 bases between. In germline, CDR1 is SGHRS, CDR2 YFSETQ. This CDR3 contains 15 residues. CDR3 region: CASSLYPAGTDTQYF. For the CDR3, the DNA is TGCGCCAGCAGCTTGTATCCAGCGGGCACAGATACGCAGTATTTT.